This T cell receptor (beta chain) was obtained from a study of T cell responses to AZD1222 COVID-19 vaccine. Measured with immunoSEQ multiplex PCR; TCRdb has only the in-frame clones, and not every one. Of 140,000 to 150,000 clones in the sample, over 75% were seen once. Worth noting for this clone: Its antigen remains unidentified.

Study outcomes and limitations: Spike-specific TCR breadth and depth were elevated following two AZD1222 doses. The donor group comprised mostly white British people and more females; the analysis possibly underestimated clonal diversity. The study reported that nearly half of spike-specific TCRs target unmutated variant regions.

There are 19 residues in the CDR3. CDR1 is MNHEY, CDR2 SMNVEV, per germline (reference sequence). With V trimmed by 3 bases and J by 1 base, 10 bases remained unmatched. The J gene is TRBJ1-5, the V gene TRBV27; 12 bases fit TRBD1. The sequence was obtained from an adult in good health. Sample: peripheral blood, taken on day 0 of AZD1222 vaccination. The DNA for the CDR3 is TGTGCCAGCAGTTTTTCCGCAGGGACAGGGGGCAAGAGCAATCAGCCCCAGCATTTT. This translates into CASSFSAGTGGKSNQPQHF.